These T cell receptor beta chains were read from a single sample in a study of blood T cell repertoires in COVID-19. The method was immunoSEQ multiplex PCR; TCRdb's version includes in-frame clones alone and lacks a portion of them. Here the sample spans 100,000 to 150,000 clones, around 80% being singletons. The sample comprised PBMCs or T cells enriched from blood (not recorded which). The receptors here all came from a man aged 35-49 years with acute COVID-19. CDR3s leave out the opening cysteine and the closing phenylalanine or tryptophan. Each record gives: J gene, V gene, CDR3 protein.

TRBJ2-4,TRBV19,ASSRTSGTLILAKNIQY
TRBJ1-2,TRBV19,ASSPARGGYGYT
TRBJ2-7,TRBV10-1,ASSGDRGFREQY
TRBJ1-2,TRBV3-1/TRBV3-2,ASRLTGRRGYT
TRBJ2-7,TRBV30,AWGRLAGSYEQY
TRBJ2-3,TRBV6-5,ASSYSRGGPDTQY
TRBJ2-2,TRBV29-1,SVVGQGYLAGELF
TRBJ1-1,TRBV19,ASSAQGATEAF
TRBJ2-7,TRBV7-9,ASSYLAGLENEQY
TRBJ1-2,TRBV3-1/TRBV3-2,ASSRPEGAYGYT
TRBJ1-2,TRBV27,ASRLTGQHGYT
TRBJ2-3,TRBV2,ASVGQGGNTQY
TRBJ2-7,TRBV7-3,ASSPGFPYEQY
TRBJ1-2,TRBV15,ATSREDRSTYGYT
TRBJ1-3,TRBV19,ATGQISGNTIY
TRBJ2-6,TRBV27,ASSSSPGANVLT
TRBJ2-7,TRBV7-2,ASSYGARTYEQY
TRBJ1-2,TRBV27,ASSFAGDYGYT
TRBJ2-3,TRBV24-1,ATSDLQGRGLASGRAFSTDTQY
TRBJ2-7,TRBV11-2,ASSLEVGLDGLEQY
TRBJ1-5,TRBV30,AWSLQGGNQPQH
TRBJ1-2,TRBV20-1,SASAVLYGYT
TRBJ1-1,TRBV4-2,ASTHTGTNTEAF
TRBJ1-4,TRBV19,ASSIDRGEKLF
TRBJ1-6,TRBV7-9,ASSPGTGTLQSPLH
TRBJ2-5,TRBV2,ASSETWETQY
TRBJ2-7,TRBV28,ASSLQGAPYEQY
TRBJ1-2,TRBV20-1,SAGGGYGYT
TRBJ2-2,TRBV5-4,ASSLTTGSTGELF
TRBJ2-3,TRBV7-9,ASSPPLTDTQY
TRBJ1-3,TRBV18,ASSREGRGGNTIY
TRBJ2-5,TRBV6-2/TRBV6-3,ASRPIGQGKETQY
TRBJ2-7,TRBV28,ASSFPPAQTYEQY